Each of the 17 T cell receptor beta chains below was sequenced from the same sample in a study of CD8+CD57+ T cells in acquired aplastic anemia. The template used for profiling TCR beta VDJ and CDR3 was genomic DNA. TCRdb analysed the reads with MiXCR anew, one entry per CDR3 protein. The sample carries some 200,000 distinct CDR3 sequences, approximately 35% recorded once. Sequencing used sorted CD4+, CD8+, or CD8+CD57+ T cells (not recorded which) from PBMCs. All receptors come from a human donor in good health, serving as a control.

This clonotype was recorded many times. The chain uses TRBV2 and TRBJ1-1; D may be TRBD1 (5 bases). Germline-derived CDR1 and CDR2 are SNHLY and FYNNEI. V lost 2 bases to trimming and J lost 3 bases, with 10 bases between them. The length of the CDR3 is 14 residues. CDR3 in amino acids: CASSEWGGDTEAFF. The CDR3 DNA is TGTGCCAGCAGTGAATGGGGAGGGGACACTGAAGCTTTCTTT.

This clonotype was seen ten or more times. The J gene is TRBJ2-5, the V gene TRBV7-3; D is unresolved. The CDR3 is made up of 15 amino acids. The germline V gene has CDR1 SGHTA and CDR2 FQGTGA. Deletions cut 1 base from V and 1 base from J, with 10 bases between. CDR3 DNA: TGTGCCAGCAGCTTAAGAGGTTCTCCCCAAGAGACCCAGTACTTC. Translating gives CASSLRGSPQETQYF.

In this sample, this clonotype turned up a few times. The V gene is TRBV6-5, the J gene TRBJ2-7; D is possibly TRBD1 (5 bases). Trimming left V 2 bases short and J 0 bases short, with 8 bases between. This CDR3 comprises 14 residues. Looked up from germline, CDR1 is MNHEY and CDR2 is SVGAGI. The CDR3 sequence: CASSYDSISYEQYF. CDR3 nucleotides: TGTGCCAGCAGTTACGACAGTATCTCCTACGAGCAGTACTTC.

The table lists this clonotype with many counts. V is TRBV6-1 and J is TRBJ1-6, with a possible D match to TRBD1 (6 bases). CDR1 and CDR2 from the germline V gene are MNHNS and SASEGT. The V end was cut by 7 bases, the J end by 7 bases, with 23 bases between. The CDR3 loop spans 17 amino acids. DNA for the CDR3: TGTGCCAGCACCCGCACCCTGGTCGGACAGCGGAATTCACCCCTCCACTTT. Translation gives CASTRTLVGQRNSPLHF.

J is TRBJ1-2 and V is TRBV30; D is perhaps TRBD1 (5 bases). The germline CDR1 and CDR2 sequences are GTSNPN and SVGIG (reference sequence). This CDR3 region has 13 residues. Deletions cut 5 bases from V and 5 bases from J, with 15 bases between. The CDR3 nucleotides read TGTGCCTGGGGTCGTGGCAGGGTGTATGGCTACACCTTC. As protein: CAWGRGRVYGYTF.

This clonotype was recorded at least ten times. This rearrangement joins TRBV14 to TRBJ1-6; D unresolved. This CDR3 spans 16 amino acids. V lost 0 bases, J lost 7 bases, and 13 bases lay in between. CDR1 is SGHDN and CDR2 is FVKESK in the germline V gene. The CDR3 spells CASSQDVNPINSPLHF. The CDR3 DNA is TGTGCCAGCAGCCAAGATGTCAATCCGATCAATTCACCCCTCCACTTT. Drawing the rest from reference TRBV14 and TRBJ1-6, the complete variable domain is EAGVTQFPSHSVIEKGQTVTLRCDPISGHDNLYWYRRVMGKEIKFLLHFVKESKQDESGMPNNRFLAERTGGTYSTLKVQPAELEDSGVYFCASSQDVNPINSPLHFGNGTRLTVT.

This chain uses TRBV12-3 or TRBV12-4 with TRBJ2-1, with 9 bases that match TRBD1. The CDR3 covers 14 residues. Trimming removed 6 bases from V and 10 bases from J; junction bases left unmatched: 10. Here the CDR3 DNA reads TGTGCCAGCAGCTCCGGGACAGGGTTGGTGGAGCAGTTCTTC. This sequence encodes CASSSGTGLVEQFF.

This clonotype was counted many times. The J gene is TRBJ2-5, the V gene TRBV7-3; 8 positions match TRBD2. Germline CDR1 and CDR2: SGHTA and FQGTGA. The CDR3 length is 15 residues. Trimming removed 5 bases from V and 1 base from J; junction bases left unmatched: 6. The CDR3 sequence is CASSTGLASQETQYF. The CDR3 coding sequence is TGTGCCAGCAGCACCGGACTAGCAAGCCAAGAGACCCAGTACTTC. The full variable domain, rest sourced from reference TRBV7-3 and TRBJ2-5, is GAGVSQTPSNKVTEKGKYVELRCDPISGHTALYWYRQSLGQGPEFLIYFQGTGAADDSGLPNDRFFAVRPEGSVSTLKIQRTERGDSAVYLCASSTGLASQETQYFGPGTRLLVL.

In this sample, this clonotype turned up many times. J is TRBJ2-7 and V is TRBV20-1; 10 nucleotides align to TRBD1. The length of the CDR3 is 13 residues. J gave up 4 bases and V 6 bases, and 6 bases lay outside the gene matches. Per the germline V gene, CDR1 is DFQATT and CDR2 is SNEGSKA (reference sequence). The CDR3 loop is CSAARDRGYEQYF. DNA for the CDR3: TGCAGTGCAGCCCGGGACAGGGGTTACGAGCAGTACTTC.

With respect to this clonotype: Mismatch with germline at one junction end may stem from a read error. The chain combines TRBV10-3 with TRBJ2-3; 9 bases match TRBD1. Germline V CDR1 and CDR2: ENHRY, SYGVKD. The CDR3 has 14 amino acids. The DNA of the CDR3 is TGTGCCATCAGGCCGGGACAGGGACAGGATACGCGGTATTTT. It encodes CAIRPGQGQDTRYF.

The chain carries TRBV7-6 and TRBJ2-5, with D perhaps TRBD1 (5 bases). Germline V gene lookup returns CDR1 SGHVS and CDR2 FNYEAQ. V lost 3 bases and J lost 3, with 14 bases in between. The CDR3 has 15 residues. The CDR3 DNA follows: TGTGCCAGCAGCTTTACTCTGACAGAAGAAGAGACCCAGTACTTC. This gives the protein CASSFTLTEEETQYF.

This clonotype was detected many times. The J gene is TRBJ1-1, the V gene TRBV7-9; D is possibly TRBD1 (5 bases). Germline loops: CDR1 SEHNR, CDR2 FQNEAQ (reference sequence). The CDR3 runs to 13 residues. Deletions cut 4 bases from V and 4 bases from J, with 10 bases between. CDR3 DNA sequence: TGTGCCAGCAGCTCCCCAGGGCGCACTGAAGCTTTCTTT. Protein sequence: CASSSPGRTEAFF.

This clonotype was seen at least ten times. The CDR3 region has the DNA TGTGCCAGCAGCCAAGTTGGTTCACCCCTCCACTTT. As protein: CASSQVGSPLHF. The V and J genes are TRBV3-1 and TRBJ1-6, with D hard to call. Per germline, CDR1 LGHDT and CDR2 YNNKEL (reference sequence). Between the trimmed V and J ends, which lost 1 base and 9 bases, there was a span of 4 bases. CDR3 length equals 12 residues.

This clonotype was counted at least ten times. This chain joins TRBV7-9 and TRBJ2-1; 9 positions agree with TRBD2. Per germline, CDR1 SEHNR and CDR2 FQNEAQ (reference sequence). The CDR3 is made up of 16 amino acids. The ends lost 2 bases at V and 9 bases at J; junction bases unmatched: 11. CDR3 DNA sequence: TGTGCCAGCAGCTTATGGGGGACTAGCAGCCCTATTGAGCAGTTCTTC. Translation gives CASSLWGTSSPIEQFF.

With respect to this clonotype: A much larger clone differs by one base, so this may be a read error. The chain links TRBV4-2 to TRBJ2-1; TRBD1 matches at 10 bases. This CDR3 is 14 amino acids long. The V gene's germline CDR1 is LGHNA and CDR2 YNFKEQ. The CDR3 is CAGSHTGTGDEQFF. CDR3 coding DNA: TGTGCCGGCAGCCATACCGGGACAGGGGATGAGCAGTTCTTC.

The sample holds many counts of this clonotype. J is TRBJ2-7 and V is TRBV7-6; D is uncertain. This CDR3 has 13 residues. Germline lookup yields CDR1 SGHVS and CDR2 FNYEAQ. With 2 bases removed from V and 2 bases from J, the gap between germline ends came to 7 bases. The chain's CDR3 is CASSLSATYEQYF. For the CDR3, the DNA is TGTGCCAGCAGCTTATCGGCCACCTACGAGCAGTACTTC.

The J gene is TRBJ2-2, the V gene TRBV6-1, with D uncertain. With 2 bases removed from V and 2 bases from J, the gap between germline ends came to 18 bases. Germline CDR1 reads MNHNS; CDR2 reads SASEGT. This CDR3 has 18 residues. The CDR3 reads CASSESPTVTGNTGELFF. The CDR3 DNA reads TGTGCCAGCAGTGAATCCCCCACCGTGACGGGCAACACCGGGGAGCTGTTTTTT.